Sequencing of this T cell receptor (beta chain) was carried out in a study of shared clonotypes between healthy human individuals. Study-level points and caveats: An effect of sequencing depth on clonotype sharing among donors was expected.

Sorted-subset replicate PCRs used 150 to 200 ng of genomic DNA. This amount corresponded to 30,000 to 35,000 T cell genomes. Here immunoSEQ multiplex PCR was the method, and the copy in TCRdb shows in-frame clones only, minus some. Seen here are a few million clones, approximately 93% observed once, and the top ten hold about 0.39%. As to this clone: Its antigen is unknown. This specimen includes other DNA sequences encoding the same CDR3.

V dropped 0 bases and J dropped 2 bases, with 10 bases sitting between them. The CDR3 sequence is 14 residues long. The germline gives CDR1 GTSNPN, CDR2 SVGIG (reference sequence). This sequence originates from a man between 18 and 29 years old in good health. Some clones in this sample may be carry-over from other donors' samples. This chain joins TRBV30 and TRBJ1-2; the D gene is possibly TRBD1 (5 bases). Sample: naive CD4+ T cells from PBMCs. Subset: CD45RA+ positively selected. CDR3 region: CAWSVSRANYGYTF. The CDR3 region has the DNA TGTGCCTGGAGTGTATCCAGGGCCAACTATGGCTACACCTTC.